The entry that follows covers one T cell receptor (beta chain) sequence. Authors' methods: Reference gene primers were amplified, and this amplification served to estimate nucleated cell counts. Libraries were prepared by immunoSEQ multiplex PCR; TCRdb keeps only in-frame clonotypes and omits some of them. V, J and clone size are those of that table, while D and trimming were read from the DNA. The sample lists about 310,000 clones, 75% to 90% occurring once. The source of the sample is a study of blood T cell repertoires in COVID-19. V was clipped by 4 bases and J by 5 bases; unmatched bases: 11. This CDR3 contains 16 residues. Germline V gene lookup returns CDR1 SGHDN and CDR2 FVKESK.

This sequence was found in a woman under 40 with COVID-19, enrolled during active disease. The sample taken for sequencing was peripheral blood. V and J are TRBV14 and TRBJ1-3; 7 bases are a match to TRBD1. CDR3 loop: CASSLNTGTVRNTIYF. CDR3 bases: TGTGCCAGCAGCCTTAATACCGGGACAGTGAGAAACACCATATATTTT.